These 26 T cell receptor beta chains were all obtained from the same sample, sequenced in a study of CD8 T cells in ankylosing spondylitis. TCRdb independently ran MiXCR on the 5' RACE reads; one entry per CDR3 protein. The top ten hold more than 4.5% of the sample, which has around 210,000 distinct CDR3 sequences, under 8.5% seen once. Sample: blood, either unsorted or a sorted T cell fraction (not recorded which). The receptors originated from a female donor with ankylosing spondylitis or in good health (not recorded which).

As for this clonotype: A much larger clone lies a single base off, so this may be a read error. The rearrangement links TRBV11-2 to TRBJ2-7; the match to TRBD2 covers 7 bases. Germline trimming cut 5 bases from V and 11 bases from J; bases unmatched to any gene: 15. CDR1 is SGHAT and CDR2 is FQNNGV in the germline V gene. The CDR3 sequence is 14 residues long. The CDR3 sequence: CASSLSEGLSGKYF. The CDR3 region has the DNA TGTGCCAGCAGCCTATCCGAGGGTCTGAGCGGGAAGTACTTC.

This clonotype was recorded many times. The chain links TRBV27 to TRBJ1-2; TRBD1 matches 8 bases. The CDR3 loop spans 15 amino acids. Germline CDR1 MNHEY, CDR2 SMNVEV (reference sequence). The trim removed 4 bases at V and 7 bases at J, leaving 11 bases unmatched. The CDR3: CASSYTAGTGGGYTF. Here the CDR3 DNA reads TGTGCCAGCAGTTACACCGCGGGGACAGGCGGTGGCTACACCTTC.

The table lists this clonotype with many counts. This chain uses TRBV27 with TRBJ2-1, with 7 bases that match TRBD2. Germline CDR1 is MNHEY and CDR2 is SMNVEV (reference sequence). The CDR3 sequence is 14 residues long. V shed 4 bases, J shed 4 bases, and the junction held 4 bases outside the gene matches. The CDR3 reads CASSYSGLYNEQFF. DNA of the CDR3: TGTGCCAGCAGTTATAGCGGGCTTTACAATGAGCAGTTCTTC.

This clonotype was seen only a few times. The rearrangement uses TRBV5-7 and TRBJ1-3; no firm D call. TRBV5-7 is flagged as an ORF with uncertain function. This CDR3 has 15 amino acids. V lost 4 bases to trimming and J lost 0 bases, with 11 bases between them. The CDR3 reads CASSVCRPSGNTIYF. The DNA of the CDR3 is TGTGCCAGCAGCGTGTGCAGGCCCTCTGGAAACACCATATATTTT.

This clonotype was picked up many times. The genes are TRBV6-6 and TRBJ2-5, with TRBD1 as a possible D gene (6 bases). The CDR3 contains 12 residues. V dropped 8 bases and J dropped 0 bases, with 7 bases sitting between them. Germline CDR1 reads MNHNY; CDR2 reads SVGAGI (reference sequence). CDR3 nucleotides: TGTGCCAGCGAGGGGGACCAAGAGACCCAGTACTTC. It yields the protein CASEGDQETQYF.

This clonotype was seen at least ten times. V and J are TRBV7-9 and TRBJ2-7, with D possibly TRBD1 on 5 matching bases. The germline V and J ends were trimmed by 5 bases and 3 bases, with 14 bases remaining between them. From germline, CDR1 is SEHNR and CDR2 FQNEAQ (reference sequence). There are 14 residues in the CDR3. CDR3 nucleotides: TGTGCCAGCAGCCCCCGGACACTTTACTACGAGCAGTACTTC. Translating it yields CASSPRTLYYEQYF.

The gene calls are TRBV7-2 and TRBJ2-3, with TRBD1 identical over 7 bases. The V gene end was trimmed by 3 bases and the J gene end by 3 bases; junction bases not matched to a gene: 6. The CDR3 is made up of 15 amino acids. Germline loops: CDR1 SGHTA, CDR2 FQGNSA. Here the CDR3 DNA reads TGTGCCAGCAGCTTCCCGAGGGGGCGGACAGATACGCAGTATTTT. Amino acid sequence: CASSFPRGRTDTQYF. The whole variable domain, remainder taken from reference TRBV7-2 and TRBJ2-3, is GAGVSQSPSNKVTEKGKDVELRCDPISGHTALYWYRQSLGQGLEFLIYFQGNSAPDKSGLPSDRFSAERTGGSVSTLTIQRTQQEDSAVYLCASSFPRGRTDTQYFGPGTRLTVL.

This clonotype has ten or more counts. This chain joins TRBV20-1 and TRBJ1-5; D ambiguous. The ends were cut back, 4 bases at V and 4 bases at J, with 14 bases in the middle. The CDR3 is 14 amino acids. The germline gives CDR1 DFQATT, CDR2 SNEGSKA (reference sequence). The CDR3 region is CSAKLGGSNQPQHF. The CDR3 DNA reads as TGCAGTGCTAAACTGGGTGGGTCAAATCAGCCCCAGCATTTT.

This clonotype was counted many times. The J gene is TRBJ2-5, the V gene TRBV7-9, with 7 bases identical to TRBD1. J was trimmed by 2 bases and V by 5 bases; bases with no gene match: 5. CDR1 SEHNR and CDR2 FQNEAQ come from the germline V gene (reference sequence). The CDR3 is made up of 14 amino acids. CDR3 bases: TGTGCCAGCAGCCATCGGGACAGACAAGAGACCCAGTACTTC. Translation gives CASSHRDRQETQYF.

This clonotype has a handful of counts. CDR3 loop: CASSSEIQGGRNGYTF. In nucleotides, the CDR3 is TGTGCCAGCAGCTCAGAAATACAGGGGGGGAGGAATGGCTACACCTTC. The V gene is TRBV7-2, the J gene TRBJ1-2; 8 bases are a match to TRBD1. Germline trimming cut 4 bases from V and 6 bases from J; bases unmatched to any gene: 13. The CDR3 sequence is 16 residues long. Germline V gene lookup returns CDR1 SGHTA and CDR2 FQGNSA.

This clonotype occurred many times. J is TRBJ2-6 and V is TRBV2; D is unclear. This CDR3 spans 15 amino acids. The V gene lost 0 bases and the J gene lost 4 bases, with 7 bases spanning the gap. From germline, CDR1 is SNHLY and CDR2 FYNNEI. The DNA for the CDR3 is TGTGCCAGCAGTGAAGCCCCTATGGGGGCCAACGTCCTGACTTTC. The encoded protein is CASSEAPMGANVLTF.

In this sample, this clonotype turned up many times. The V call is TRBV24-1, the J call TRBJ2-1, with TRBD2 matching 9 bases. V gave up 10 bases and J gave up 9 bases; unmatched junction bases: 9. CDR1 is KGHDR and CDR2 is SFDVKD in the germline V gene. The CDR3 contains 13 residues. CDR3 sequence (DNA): TGTGCCACGGACCTTAGCGGGAGAAGTGAGCAGTTCTTC. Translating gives CATDLSGRSEQFF.

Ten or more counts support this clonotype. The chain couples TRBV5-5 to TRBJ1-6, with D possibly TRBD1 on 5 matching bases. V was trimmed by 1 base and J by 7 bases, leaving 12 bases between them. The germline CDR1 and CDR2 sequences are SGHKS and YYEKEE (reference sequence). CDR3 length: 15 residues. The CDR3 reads CASSLHRSQNSPLHF. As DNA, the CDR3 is TGTGCCAGCAGCTTGCACAGGAGCCAAAATTCACCCCTCCACTTT.

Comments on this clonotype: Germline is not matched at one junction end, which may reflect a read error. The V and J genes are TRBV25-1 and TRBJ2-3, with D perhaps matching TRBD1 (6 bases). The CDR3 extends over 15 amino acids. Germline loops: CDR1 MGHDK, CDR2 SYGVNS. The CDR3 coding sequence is TGTACCAGCAGGCGACCGGGACACAGTACAGATACGCAGTATTTT. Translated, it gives CTSRRPGHSTDTQYF. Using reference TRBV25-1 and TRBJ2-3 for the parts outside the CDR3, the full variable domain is EADIYQTPRYLVIGTGKKITLECSQTMGHDKMYWYQQDPGMELHLIHYSYGVNSTEKGDLSSESTVSRIRTEHFPLTLESARPSHTSQYLCTSRRPGHSTDTQYFGPGTRLTVL.

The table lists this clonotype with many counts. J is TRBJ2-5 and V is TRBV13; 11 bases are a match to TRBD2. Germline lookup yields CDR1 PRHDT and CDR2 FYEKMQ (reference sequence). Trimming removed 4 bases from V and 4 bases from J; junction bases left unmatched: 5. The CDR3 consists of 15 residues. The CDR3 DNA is TGTGCCAGCAGCTCCGTTGGACTAGCGGGAGAGACCCAGTACTTC. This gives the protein CASSSVGLAGETQYF.

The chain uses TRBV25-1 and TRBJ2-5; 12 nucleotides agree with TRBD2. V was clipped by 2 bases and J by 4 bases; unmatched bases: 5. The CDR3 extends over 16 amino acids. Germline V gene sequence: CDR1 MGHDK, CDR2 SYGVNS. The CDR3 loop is CASSEVTGLAGETQYF. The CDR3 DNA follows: TGTGCCAGCAGTGAAGTAACGGGACTAGCGGGAGAGACCCAGTACTTC.

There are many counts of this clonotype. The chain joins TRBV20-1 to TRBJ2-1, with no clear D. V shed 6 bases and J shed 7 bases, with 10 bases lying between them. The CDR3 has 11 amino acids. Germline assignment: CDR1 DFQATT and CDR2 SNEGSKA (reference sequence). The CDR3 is CSALRVNEQFF. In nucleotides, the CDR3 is TGCAGTGCCCTAAGAGTAAATGAGCAGTTCTTC.

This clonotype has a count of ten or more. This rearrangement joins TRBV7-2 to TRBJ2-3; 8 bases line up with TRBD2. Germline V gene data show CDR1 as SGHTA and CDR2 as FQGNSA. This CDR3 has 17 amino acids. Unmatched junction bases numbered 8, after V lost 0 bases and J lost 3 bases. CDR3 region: CASSLASTGRATDTQYF. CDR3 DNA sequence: TGTGCCAGCAGCTTAGCCAGTACCGGGAGGGCAACAGATACGCAGTATTTT.

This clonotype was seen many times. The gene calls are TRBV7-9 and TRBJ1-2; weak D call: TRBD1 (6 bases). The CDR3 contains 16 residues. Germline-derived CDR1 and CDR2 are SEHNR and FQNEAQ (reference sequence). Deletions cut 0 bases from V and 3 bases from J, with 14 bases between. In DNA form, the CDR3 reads TGTGCCAGCAGCTTAGCCGGGACACCAGGGGACTATGGCTACACCTTC. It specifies CASSLAGTPGDYGYTF.

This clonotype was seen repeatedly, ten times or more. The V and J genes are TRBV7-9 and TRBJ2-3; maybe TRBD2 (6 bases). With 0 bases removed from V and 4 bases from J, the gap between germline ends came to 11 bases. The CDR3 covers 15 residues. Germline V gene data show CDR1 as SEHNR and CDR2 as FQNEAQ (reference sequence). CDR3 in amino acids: CASSLAGRDADTQYF. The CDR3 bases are TGTGCCAGCAGCTTAGCTGGGCGGGACGCAGATACGCAGTATTTT.

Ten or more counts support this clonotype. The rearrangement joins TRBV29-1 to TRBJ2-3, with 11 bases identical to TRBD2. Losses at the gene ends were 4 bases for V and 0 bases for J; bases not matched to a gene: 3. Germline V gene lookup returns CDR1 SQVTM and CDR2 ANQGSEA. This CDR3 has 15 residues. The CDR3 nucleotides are TGCAGCGTTGCGCTAGCGGGAGGTAGCACAGATACGCAGTATTTT. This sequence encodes CSVALAGGSTDTQYF.

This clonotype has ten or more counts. The CDR3 here is CSAPTLSGNTIYF. The CDR3 region has the DNA TGCAGTGCTCCCACCCTCTCTGGAAACACCATATATTTT. V gene TRBV20-1 combines with J gene TRBJ1-3; D is unclear. CDR1 DFQATT and CDR2 SNEGSKA come from the germline V gene (reference sequence). This CDR3 region has 13 residues. With 5 bases removed from V and 0 bases from J, the gap between germline ends came to 8 bases.

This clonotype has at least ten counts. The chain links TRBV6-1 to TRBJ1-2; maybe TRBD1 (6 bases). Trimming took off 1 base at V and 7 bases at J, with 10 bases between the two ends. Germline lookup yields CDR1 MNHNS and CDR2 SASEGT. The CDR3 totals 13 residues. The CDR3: CASSEENRAGYTF. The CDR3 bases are TGTGCCAGCAGTGAAGAAAACAGGGCTGGCTACACCTTC.

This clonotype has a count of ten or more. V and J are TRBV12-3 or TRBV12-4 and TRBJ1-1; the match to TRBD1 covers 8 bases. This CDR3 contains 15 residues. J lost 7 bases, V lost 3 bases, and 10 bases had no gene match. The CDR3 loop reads CASSFGGQVGGEAFF. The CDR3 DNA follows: TGTGCCAGCAGTTTTGGGGGACAGGTAGGAGGTGAAGCTTTCTTT.

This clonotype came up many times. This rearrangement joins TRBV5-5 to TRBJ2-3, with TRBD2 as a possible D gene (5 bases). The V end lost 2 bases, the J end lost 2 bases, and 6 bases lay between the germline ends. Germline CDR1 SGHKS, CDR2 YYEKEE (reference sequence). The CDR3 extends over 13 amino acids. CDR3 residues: CASSLLDTDTQYF. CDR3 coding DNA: TGTGCCAGCAGCTTACTAGACACAGATACGCAGTATTTT.

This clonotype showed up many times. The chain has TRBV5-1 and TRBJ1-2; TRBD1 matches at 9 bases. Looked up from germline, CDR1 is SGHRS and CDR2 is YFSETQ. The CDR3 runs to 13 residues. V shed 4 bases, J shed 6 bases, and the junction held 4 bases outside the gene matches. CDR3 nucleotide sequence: TGCGCCAGCAGCCGGGACAGGGCGGATGGCTACACCTTC. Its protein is CASSRDRADGYTF.